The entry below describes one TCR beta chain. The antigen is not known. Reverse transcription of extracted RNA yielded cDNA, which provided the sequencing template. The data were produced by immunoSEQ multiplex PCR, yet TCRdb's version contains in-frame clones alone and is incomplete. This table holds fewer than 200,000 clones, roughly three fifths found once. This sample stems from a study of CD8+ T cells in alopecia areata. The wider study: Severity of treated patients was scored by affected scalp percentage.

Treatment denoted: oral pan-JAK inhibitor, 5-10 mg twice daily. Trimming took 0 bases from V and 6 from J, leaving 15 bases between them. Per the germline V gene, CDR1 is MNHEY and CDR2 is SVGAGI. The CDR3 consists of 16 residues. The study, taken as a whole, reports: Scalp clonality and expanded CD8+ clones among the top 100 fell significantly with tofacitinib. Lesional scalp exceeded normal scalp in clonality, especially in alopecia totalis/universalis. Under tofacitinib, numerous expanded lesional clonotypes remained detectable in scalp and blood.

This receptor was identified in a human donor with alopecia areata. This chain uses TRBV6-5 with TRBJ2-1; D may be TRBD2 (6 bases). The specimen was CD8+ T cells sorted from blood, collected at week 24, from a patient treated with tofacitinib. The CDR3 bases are TGTGCCAGCAGTTACTCATCAGGGAGGATGGGCAATGAGCAGTTCTTC. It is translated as CASSYSSGRMGNEQFF.